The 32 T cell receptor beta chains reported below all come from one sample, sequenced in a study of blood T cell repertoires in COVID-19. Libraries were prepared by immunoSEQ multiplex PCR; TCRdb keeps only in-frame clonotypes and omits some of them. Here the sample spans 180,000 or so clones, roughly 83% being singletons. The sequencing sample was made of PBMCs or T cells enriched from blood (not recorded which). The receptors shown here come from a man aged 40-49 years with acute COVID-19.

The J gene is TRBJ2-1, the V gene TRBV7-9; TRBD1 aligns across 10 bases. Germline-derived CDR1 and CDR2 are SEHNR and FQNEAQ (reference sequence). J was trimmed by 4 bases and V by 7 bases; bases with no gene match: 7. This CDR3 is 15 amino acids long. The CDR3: CASTRGQGDYNEQFF. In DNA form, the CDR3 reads TGTGCCAGCACCCGAGGACAGGGGGATTACAATGAGCAGTTCTTC.

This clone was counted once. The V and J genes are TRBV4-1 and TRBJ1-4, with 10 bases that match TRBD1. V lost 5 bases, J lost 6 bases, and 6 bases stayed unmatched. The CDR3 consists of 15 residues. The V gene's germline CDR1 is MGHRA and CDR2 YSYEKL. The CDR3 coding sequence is TGCGCCAGCAGCGCCCCCGGGACAGGGGATGAAAAACTGTTTTTT. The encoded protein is CASSAPGTGDEKLFF.

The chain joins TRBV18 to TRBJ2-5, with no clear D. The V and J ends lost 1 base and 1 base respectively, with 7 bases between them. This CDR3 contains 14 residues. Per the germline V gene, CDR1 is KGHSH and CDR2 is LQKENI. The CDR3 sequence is CASSPLASQETQYF. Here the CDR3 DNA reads TGTGCCAGCTCACCACTTGCCAGCCAAGAGACCCAGTACTTC.

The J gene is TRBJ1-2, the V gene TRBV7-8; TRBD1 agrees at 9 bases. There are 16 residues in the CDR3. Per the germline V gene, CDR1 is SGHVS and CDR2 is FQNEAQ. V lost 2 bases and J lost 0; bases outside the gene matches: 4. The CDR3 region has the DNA TGTGCCAGCAGCTTATCCGGGACAGGGCCTAACTATGGCTACACCTTC. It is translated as CASSLSGTGPNYGYTF.

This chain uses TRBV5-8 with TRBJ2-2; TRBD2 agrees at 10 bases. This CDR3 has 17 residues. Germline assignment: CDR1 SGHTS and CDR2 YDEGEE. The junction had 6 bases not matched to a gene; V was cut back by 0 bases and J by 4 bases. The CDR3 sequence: CASSLEVSGRPTGELFF. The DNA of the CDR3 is TGTGCCAGCAGCTTGGAGGTTAGCGGGAGGCCCACCGGGGAGCTGTTTTTT.

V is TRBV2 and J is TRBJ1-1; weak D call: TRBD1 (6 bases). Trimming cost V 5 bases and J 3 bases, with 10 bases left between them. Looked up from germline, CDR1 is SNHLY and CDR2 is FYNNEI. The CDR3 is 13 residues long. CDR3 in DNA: TGTGCCAGCAGTATACAGGGATACACTGAAGCTTTCTTT. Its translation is CASSIQGYTEAFF.

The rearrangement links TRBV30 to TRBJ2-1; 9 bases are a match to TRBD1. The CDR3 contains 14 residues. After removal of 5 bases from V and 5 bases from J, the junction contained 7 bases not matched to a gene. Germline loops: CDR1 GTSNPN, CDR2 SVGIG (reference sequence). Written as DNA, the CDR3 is TGTGCCTGGTACTCGGGACAGGGCAACAATGAGCAGTTCTTC. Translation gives CAWYSGQGNNEQFF.

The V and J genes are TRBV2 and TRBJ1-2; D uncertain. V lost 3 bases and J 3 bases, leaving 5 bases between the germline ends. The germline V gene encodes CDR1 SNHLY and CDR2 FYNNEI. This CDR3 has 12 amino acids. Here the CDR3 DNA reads TGTGCCAGCAGTGAGGGCGACTATGGCTACACCTTC. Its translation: CASSEGDYGYTF.

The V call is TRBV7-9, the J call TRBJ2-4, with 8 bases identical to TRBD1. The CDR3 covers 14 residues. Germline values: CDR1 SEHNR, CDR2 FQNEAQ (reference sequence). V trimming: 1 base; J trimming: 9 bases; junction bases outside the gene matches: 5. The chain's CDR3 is CASSLGQGFGIQYF. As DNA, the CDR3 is TGTGCCAGCAGCTTAGGACAGGGGTTTGGCATTCAGTACTTC.

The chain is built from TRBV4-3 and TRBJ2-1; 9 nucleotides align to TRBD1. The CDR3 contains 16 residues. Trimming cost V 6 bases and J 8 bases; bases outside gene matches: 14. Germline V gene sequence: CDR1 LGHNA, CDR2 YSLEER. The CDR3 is CASSQTGGRGYHEQFF. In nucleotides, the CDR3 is TGCGCCAGCAGTCAAACAGGGGGCAGGGGTTACCATGAGCAGTTCTTC.

The DNA for the CDR3 is TGTGCCAGCAGCGCCCGGGGGGGAACAACTAATGAAAAACTGTTTTTT. Translation gives CASSARGGTTNEKLFF. The chain joins TRBV7-9 to TRBJ1-4; TRBD1 is a possible D gene (5 bases). Per the germline V gene, CDR1 is SEHNR and CDR2 is FQNEAQ (reference sequence). Trimming shortened V by 5 bases and J by 0 bases, and 13 bases separated the two germline ends. The CDR3 length is 16 residues. The whole variable domain, remainder taken from reference TRBV7-9 and TRBJ1-4, is DTGVSQNPRHKITKRGQNVTFRCDPISEHNRLYWYRQTLGQGPEFLTYFQNEAQLEKSRLLSDRFSAERPKGSFSTLEIQRTEQGDSAMYLCASSARGGTTNEKLFFGSGTQLSVL.

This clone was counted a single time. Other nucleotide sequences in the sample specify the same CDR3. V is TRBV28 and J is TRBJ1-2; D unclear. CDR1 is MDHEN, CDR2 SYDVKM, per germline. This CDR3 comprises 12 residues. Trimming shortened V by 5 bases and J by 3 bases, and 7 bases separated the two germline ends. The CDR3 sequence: CASSGQYYGYTF. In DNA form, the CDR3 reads TGTGCCAGCAGTGGGCAGTACTATGGCTACACCTTC.

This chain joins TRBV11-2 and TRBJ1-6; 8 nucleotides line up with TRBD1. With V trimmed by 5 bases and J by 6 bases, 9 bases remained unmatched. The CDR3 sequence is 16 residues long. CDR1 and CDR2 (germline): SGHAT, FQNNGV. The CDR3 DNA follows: TGTGCCAGCAGCGCAGGGGGCGGAGGGCTTAATTCACCCCTCCACTTT. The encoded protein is CASSAGGGGLNSPLHF.

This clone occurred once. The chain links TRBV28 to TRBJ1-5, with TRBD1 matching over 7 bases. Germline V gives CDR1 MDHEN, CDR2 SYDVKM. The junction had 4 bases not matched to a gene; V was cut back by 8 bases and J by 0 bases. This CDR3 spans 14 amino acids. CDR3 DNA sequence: TGTGCCAGCGCCCCAGGGGGTAGCAATCAGCCCCAGCATTTT. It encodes CASAPGGSNQPQHF.

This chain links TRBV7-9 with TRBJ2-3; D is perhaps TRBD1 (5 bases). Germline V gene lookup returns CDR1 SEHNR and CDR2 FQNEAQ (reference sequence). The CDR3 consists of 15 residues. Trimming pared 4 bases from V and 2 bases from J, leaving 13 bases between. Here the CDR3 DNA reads TGTGCCAGCAGCTCCAGGGTTGGAAACACAGATACGCAGTATTTT. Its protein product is CASSSRVGNTDTQYF.

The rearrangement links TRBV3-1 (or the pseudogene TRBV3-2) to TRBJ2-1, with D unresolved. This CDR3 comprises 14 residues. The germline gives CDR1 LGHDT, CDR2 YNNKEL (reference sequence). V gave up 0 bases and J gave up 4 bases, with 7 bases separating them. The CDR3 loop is CASSQETVYNEQFF. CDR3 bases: TGTGCCAGCAGCCAAGAAACAGTGTACAATGAGCAGTTCTTC.

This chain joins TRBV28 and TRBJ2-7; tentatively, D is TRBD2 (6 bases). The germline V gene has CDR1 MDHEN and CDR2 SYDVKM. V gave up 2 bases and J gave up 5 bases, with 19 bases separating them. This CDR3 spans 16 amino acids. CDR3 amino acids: CASSLGSAAGPNEQYF. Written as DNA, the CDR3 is TGTGCCAGCAGTTTAGGCTCAGCCGCGGGGCCCAACGAGCAGTACTTC. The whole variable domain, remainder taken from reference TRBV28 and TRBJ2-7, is DVKVTQSSRYLVKRTGEKVFLECVQDMDHENMFWYRQDPGLGLRLIYFSYDVKMKEKGDIPEGYSVSREKKERFSLILESASTNQTSMYLCASSLGSAAGPNEQYFGPGTRLTVT.

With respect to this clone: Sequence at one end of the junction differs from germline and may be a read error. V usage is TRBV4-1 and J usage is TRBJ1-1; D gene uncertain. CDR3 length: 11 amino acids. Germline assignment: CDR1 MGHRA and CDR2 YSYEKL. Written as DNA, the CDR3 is TGCGCCAGCAGCTCAAACAGTGAAGCTTTCTTT. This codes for CASSSNSEAFF.

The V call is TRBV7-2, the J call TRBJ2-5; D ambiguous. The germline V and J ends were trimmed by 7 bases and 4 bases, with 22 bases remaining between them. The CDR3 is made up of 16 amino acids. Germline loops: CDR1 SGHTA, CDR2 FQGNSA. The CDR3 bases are TGTGCCAGCAACCCTGACGCCCGCACCCCAGGAGAGACCCAGTACTTC. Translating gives CASNPDARTPGETQYF. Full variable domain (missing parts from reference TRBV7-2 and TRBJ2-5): GAGVSQSPSNKVTEKGKDVELRCDPISGHTALYWYRQSLGQGLEFLIYFQGNSAPDKSGLPSDRFSAERTGGSVSTLTIQRTQQEDSAVYLCASNPDARTPGETQYFGPGTRLLVL.

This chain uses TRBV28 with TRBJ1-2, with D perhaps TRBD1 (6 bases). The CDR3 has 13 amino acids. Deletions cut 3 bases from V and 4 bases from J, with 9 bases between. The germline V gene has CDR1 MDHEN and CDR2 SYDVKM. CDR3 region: CASSFNRAYGYTF. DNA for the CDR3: TGTGCCAGCAGTTTCAACAGGGCCTATGGCTACACCTTC.

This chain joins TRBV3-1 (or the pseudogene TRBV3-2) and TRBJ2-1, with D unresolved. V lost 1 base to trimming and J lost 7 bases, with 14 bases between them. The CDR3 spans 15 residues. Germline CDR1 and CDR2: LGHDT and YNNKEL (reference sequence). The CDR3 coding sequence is TGTGCCAGCAGCCAAGTAGCTCTACCCCGGAATGAGCAGTTCTTC. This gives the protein CASSQVALPRNEQFF.

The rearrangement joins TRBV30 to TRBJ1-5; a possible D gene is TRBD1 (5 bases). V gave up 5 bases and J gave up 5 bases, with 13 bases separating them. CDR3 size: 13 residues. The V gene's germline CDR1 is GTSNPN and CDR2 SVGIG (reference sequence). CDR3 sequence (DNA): TGTGCCTGGGCCTCGGGGGGAGATCAGCCCCAGCATTTT. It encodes CAWASGGDQPQHF. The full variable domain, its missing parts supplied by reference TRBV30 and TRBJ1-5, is SQTIHQWPATLVQPVGSPLSLECTVEGTSNPNLYWYRQAAGRGLQLLFYSVGIGQISSEVPQNLSASRPQDRQFILSSKKLLLSDSGFYLCAWASGGDQPQHFGDGTRLSIL.

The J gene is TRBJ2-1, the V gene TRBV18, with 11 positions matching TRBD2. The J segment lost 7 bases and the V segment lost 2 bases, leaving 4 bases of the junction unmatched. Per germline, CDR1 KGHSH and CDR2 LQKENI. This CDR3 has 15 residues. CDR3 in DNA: TGTGCCAGCTCACCAGGGACTAGCGGAGAGAATGAGCAGTTCTTC. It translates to CASSPGTSGENEQFF.

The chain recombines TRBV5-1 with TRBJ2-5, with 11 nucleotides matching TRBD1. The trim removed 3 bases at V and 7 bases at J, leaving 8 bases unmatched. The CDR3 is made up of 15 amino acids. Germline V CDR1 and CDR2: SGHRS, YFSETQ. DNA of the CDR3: TGCGCCAGCAGCTCGGGGACAGGGGGGATAGCGACCCAGTACTTC. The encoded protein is CASSSGTGGIATQYF.

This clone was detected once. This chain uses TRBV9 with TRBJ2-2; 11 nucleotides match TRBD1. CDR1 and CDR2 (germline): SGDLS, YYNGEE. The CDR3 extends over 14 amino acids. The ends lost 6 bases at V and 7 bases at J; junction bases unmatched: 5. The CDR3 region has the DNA TGTGCCAGCACCCTGGGACAGGGGGTCGGGGAGCTGTTTTTT. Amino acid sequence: CASTLGQGVGELFF.

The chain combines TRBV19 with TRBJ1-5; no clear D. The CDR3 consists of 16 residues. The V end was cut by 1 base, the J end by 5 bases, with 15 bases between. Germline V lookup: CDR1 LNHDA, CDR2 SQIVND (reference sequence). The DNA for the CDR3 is TGTGCCAGTAGTATAGGCGGAGGAGGGCGCGATCAGCCCCAGCATTTT. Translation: CASSIGGGGRDQPQHF.

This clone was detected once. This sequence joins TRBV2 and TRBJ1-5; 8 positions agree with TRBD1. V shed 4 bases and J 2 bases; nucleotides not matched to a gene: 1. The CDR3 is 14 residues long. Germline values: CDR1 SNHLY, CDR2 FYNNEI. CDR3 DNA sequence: TGTGCCAGCAGTGTGGACAGGGGCAATCAGCCCCAGCATTTT. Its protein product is CASSVDRGNQPQHF.

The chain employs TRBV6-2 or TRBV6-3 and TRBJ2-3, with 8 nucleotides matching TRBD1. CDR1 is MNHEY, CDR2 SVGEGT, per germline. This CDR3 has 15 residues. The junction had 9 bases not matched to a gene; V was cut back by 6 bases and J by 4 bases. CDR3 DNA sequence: TGTGCCAGCAGCCAAACGAGACAGGGGTCAGATACGCAGTATTTT. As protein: CASSQTRQGSDTQYF.

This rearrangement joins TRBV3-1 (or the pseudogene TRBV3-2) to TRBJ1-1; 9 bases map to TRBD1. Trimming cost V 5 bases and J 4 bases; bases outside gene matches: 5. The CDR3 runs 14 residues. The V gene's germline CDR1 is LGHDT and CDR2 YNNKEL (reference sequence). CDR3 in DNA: TGTGCCAGCAGCGAACAGGGGGCTGGCACTGAAGCTTTCTTT. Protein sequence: CASSEQGAGTEAFF.

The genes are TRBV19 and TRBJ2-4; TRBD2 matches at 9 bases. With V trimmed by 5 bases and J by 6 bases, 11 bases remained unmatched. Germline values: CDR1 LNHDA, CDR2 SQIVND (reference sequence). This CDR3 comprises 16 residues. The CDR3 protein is CASSPRGSGGINIQYF. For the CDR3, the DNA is TGTGCCAGTAGTCCCCGGGGTAGCGGGGGAATAAACATTCAGTACTTC.

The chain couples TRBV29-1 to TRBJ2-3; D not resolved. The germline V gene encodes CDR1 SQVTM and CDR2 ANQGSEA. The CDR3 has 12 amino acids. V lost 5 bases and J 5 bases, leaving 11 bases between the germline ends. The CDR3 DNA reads TGCAGCGTTATCAGTCCGGGAGATACGCAGTATTTT. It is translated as CSVISPGDTQYF.

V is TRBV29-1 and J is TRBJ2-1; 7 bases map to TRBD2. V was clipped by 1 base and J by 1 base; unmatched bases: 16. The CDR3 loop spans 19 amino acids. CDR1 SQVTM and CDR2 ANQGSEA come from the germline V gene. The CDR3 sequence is CSVEGGALGGKISYNEQFF. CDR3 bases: TGCAGCGTTGAAGGTGGGGCCTTGGGGGGGAAGATATCCTACAATGAGCAGTTCTTC.